These 18 T cell receptor beta chains originate from one sample sequenced in a study of OX40 agonist ivuxolimab in advanced cancers. Assay used: immunoSEQ multiplex PCR; TCRdb lists only in-frame clones, some missing. Found here are about 140,000 clones, 90% of them singletons; the top ten hold 1.1%. Specimen: CD4+ or CD8+ T cells sorted from blood, collected in a trial of the OX40 agonist ivuxolimab. These receptors were obtained from an adult with an advanced solid tumor such as melanoma, head and neck, liver or kidney cancer.

The table lists this clone with a count of one. The chain couples TRBV6-5 to TRBJ2-7; TRBD2 is a possible D gene (5 bases). CDR1 and CDR2 from the germline V gene are MNHEY and SVGAGI. Between the trimmed V and J ends, which lost 2 bases and 2 bases, there was a span of 10 bases. CDR3 length: 14 amino acids. Written as DNA, the CDR3 is TGTGCCAGCAGTTACATCGGGGTCCCCTACGAGCAGTACTTC. This encodes CASSYIGVPYEQYF.

The rearrangement links TRBV28 to TRBJ1-3; D remains unclear. CDR1 and CDR2 from the germline V gene are MDHEN and SYDVKM. The V end was cut by 4 bases, the J end by 0 bases, with 7 bases between. This CDR3 region has 14 residues. In nucleotides, the CDR3 is TGTGCCAGCAGTTCGGTGGACTCTGGAAACACCATATATTTT. Protein sequence: CASSSVDSGNTIYF.

In nucleotides, the CDR3 is TGTGCCAGCAAGCGGTCACAGGGTTCTAACTATGGCTACACCTTC. Protein product: CASKRSQGSNYGYTF. The chain carries TRBV7-3 and TRBJ1-2, with D maybe TRBD1 (6 bases). The length of the CDR3 is 15 residues. The V end lost 7 bases, the J end lost 0 bases, and 15 bases lay between the germline ends. Germline CDR1 SGHTA, CDR2 FQGTGA.

The chain couples TRBV7-6 to TRBJ2-2; unclear D gene. Germline CDR1 and CDR2: SGHVS and FNYEAQ. The ends were cut back, 0 bases at V and 6 bases at J, with 8 bases in the middle. There are 14 residues in the CDR3. The CDR3, as DNA: TGTGCCAGCAGCTTAGCCCCTAATGCCGGGGAGCTGTTTTTT. This sequence encodes CASSLAPNAGELFF.

The V gene is TRBV6-5, the J gene TRBJ1-5; 8 nucleotides line up with TRBD1. This CDR3 is 15 amino acids long. Trimming at V came to 0 bases and at J to 6 bases, leaving 4 bases not matched to a gene. CDR1 and CDR2 (germline): MNHEY, SVGAGI. The CDR3 region is CASSYSRGQGQPQHF. As DNA, the CDR3 is TGTGCCAGCAGTTACTCCAGGGGGCAAGGTCAGCCCCAGCATTTT.

This clone was detected only once. V and J are TRBV9 and TRBJ1-5; D is perhaps TRBD1 (5 bases). Germline V lookup: CDR1 SGDLS, CDR2 YYNGEE. V was shortened by 0 bases and J by 1 base, with 17 bases between the two germline ends. The CDR3 is 18 residues long. This CDR3 is CASSVAEGMEGSNQPQHF. The CDR3, as DNA: TGTGCCAGCAGCGTAGCAGAGGGAATGGAGGGGAGCAATCAGCCCCAGCATTTT.

The chain recombines TRBV7-8 with TRBJ2-7, with 10 bases identical to TRBD2. This CDR3 is built from 15 residues. V lost 1 base and J lost 3; bases outside the gene matches: 3. The germline V gene has CDR1 SGHVS and CDR2 FQNEAQ. CDR3 bases: TGTGCCAGCAGCTTAGGAGCGGGAGGGGTCTACGAGCAGTACTTC. Translation gives CASSLGAGGVYEQYF.

The rearrangement links TRBV6-5 to TRBJ1-2, with 9 bases identical to TRBD1. The germline CDR1 and CDR2 sequences are MNHEY and SVGAGI. CDR3 length: 16 amino acids. Trimming cost V 2 bases and J 6 bases; bases outside gene matches: 10. The CDR3 DNA reads TGTGCCAGCAGTTACCGCGCCGCGACAGGGGGAAATGGCTACACCTTC. This sequence encodes CASSYRAATGGNGYTF.

This clone has only a few counts. The genes are TRBV6-5 and TRBJ1-2; 7 nucleotides align to TRBD1. V dropped 6 bases and J dropped 5; count of bases not matched to a gene: 9. Germline V gene lookup returns CDR1 MNHEY and CDR2 SVGAGI. This CDR3 has 14 amino acids. The CDR3 protein is CASRALGGSYGYTF. In DNA form, the CDR3 reads TGTGCCAGCAGGGCCTTAGGGGGCTCGTATGGCTACACCTTC.

This clone showed up just a few times. The rearrangement joins TRBV2 to TRBJ2-2, with 7 bases fitting TRBD2. The junction had 8 bases not matched to a gene; V was cut back by 8 bases and J by 5 bases. There are 14 residues in the CDR3. Looked up from germline, CDR1 is SNHLY and CDR2 is FYNNEI. The CDR3 reads CASLEGGPTGELFF. CDR3 in DNA: TGTGCCAGCCTTGAGGGAGGGCCAACCGGGGAGCTGTTTTTT. Together with reference TRBV2 and TRBJ2-2, the CDR3 gives the full variable domain: EPEVTQTPSHQVTQMGQEVILRCVPISNHLYFYWYRQILGQKVEFLVSFYNNEISEKSEIFDDQFSVERPDGSNFTLKIRSTKLEDSAMYFCASLEGGPTGELFFGEGSRLTVL.

This clone showed up just once. The DNA of the CDR3 is TGTGCCAGCAGCTTAGCTCCCGGACAGGGACTAAACACCATATATTTT. This sequence encodes CASSLAPGQGLNTIYF. The chain carries TRBV7-6 and TRBJ1-3, with TRBD1 identical over 8 bases. With V trimmed by 0 bases and J by 6 bases, 7 bases remained unmatched. Germline values: CDR1 SGHVS, CDR2 FNYEAQ. The CDR3 is 16 residues long.

The chain couples TRBV18 to TRBJ2-2; TRBD1 might be the D (6 bases). This CDR3 has 18 residues. V was clipped by 2 bases and J by 0 bases, with 16 bases between them. Looked up from germline, CDR1 is KGHSH and CDR2 is LQKENI. This CDR3 reads CASSPADRTFANTGELFF. CDR3 nucleotide sequence: TGTGCCAGCTCACCAGCGGACAGAACCTTCGCGAACACCGGGGAGCTGTTTTTT. Based on the CDR3 plus reference TRBV18 and TRBJ2-2, the full variable domain is NAGVMQNPRHLVRRRGQEARLRCSPMKGHSHVYWYRQLPEEGLKFMVYLQKENIIDESGMPKERFSAEFPKEGPSILRIQQVVRGDSAAYFCASSPADRTFANTGELFFGEGSRLTVL.

The rearrangement uses TRBV7-8 and TRBJ2-5; perhaps TRBD2 as D (5 bases). Between the trimmed V and J ends, which lost 1 base and 1 base, there was a span of 10 bases. The CDR3 is 15 residues long. Germline CDR1 SGHVS, CDR2 FQNEAQ. The CDR3 DNA follows: TGTGCCAGCAGCTTAGGCGGGTTCAGCCAAGAGACCCAGTACTTC. This encodes CASSLGGFSQETQYF.

This clone was seen only a few times. The V and J genes are TRBV11-2 and TRBJ2-7; D is unclear. The germline V and J ends were trimmed by 1 base and 6 bases, with 10 bases remaining between them. The germline CDR1 and CDR2 sequences are SGHAT and FQNNGV. This CDR3 region has 13 residues. CDR3 sequence: CASSLGALVEQYF. The CDR3 region has the DNA TGTGCCAGCAGCTTAGGGGCGTTGGTCGAGCAGTACTTC.

V gene TRBV18 combines with J gene TRBJ1-5; no clear D gene. Germline V CDR1 and CDR2: KGHSH, LQKENI. This CDR3 comprises 15 residues. V was cut by 3 bases and J by 2 bases, with 11 bases left in between. The DNA for the CDR3 is TGTGCCAGCTCACCTTCCGGTAACCGCAATCAGCCCCAGCATTTT. Amino acids: CASSPSGNRNQPQHF. Full variable domain (rest looked up from reference TRBV18 and TRBJ1-5): NAGVMQNPRHLVRRRGQEARLRCSPMKGHSHVYWYRQLPEEGLKFMVYLQKENIIDESGMPKERFSAEFPKEGPSILRIQQVVRGDSAAYFCASSPSGNRNQPQHFGDGTRLSIL.

J is TRBJ2-3 and V is TRBV18, with D uncertain. The CDR3 length is 18 residues. Trimming shortened V by 0 bases and J by 1 base, and 17 bases separated the two germline ends. The germline CDR1 and CDR2 sequences are KGHSH and LQKENI. In DNA form, the CDR3 reads TGTGCCAGCTCACCACCATCGTGGTCAGGAGTGGGCACAGATACGCAGTATTTT. Protein: CASSPPSWSGVGTDTQYF.

The chain couples TRBV5-1 to TRBJ1-1; D ambiguous. The CDR3 extends over 12 amino acids. The germline V gene has CDR1 SGHRS and CDR2 YFSETQ. V lost 7 bases and J lost 6, with 13 bases in between. DNA for the CDR3: TGCGCCAGCGAAGCGGACGGCTCTGAAGCTTTCTTT. Its translation: CASEADGSEAFF.

CDR3 nucleotides: TGTGCCAGCAGTTTTTCCGGGACCGGGAGGCTTGAAGCTTTCTTT. It is translated as CASSFSGTGRLEAFF. V gene TRBV28 combines with J gene TRBJ1-1, with TRBD1 as a possible D gene (5 bases). V was cut by 3 bases and J by 7 bases, with 18 bases left in between. Germline V gene sequence: CDR1 MDHEN, CDR2 SYDVKM. The CDR3 consists of 15 residues.